This note documents a single T cell receptor (beta chain) sequence. This entry belongs to a study of blood T cell repertoires in COVID-19. About the research overall: The United States, Italy and Spain supplied acute and convalescent COVID-19 samples. T cells, B-cell-depleted T cells, or PBMCs supplied cDNA or gDNA.

Original analysis: Researchers report that nucleated cell counts were estimated from reference gene primer amplification. Clones were sequenced by immunoSEQ multiplex PCR, and TCRdb holds only the in-frame ones, with some missing. V, J and clone size derive from that table, while D and trimming were established from the DNA sequence. The data show hundreds of thousands of clones, over 70% seen once. Seattle's enrolled individuals joined amid active infection and were then monitored longitudinally. The receptor comes from a woman in her forties or fifties with COVID-19, enrolled during active disease. Sequenced material: peripheral blood.

CDR3 DNA sequence: TGTGCCAGCAGTTTACCAAGGAGGAGGGACAGGGGAGACTATGGCTACACCTTC. Its protein is CASSLPRRRDRGDYGYTF. The V and J genes are TRBV28 and TRBJ1-2; 10 nucleotides agree with TRBD1. Germline-derived CDR1 and CDR2 are MDHEN and SYDVKM. The junction had 12 bases not matched to a gene; V was cut back by 2 bases and J by 3 bases. CDR3 length: 18 amino acids.